Presented here are 6 T cell receptor beta chains from one specimen sequenced in a study of blood T cells in healthy people across ages. A second PCR of 7 to 11 cycles used a sample-barcoded 5' primer and a J-beta primer mix. One entry per CDR3 protein, called by TCRdb with MiXCR from the 5' RACE reads. The repertoire consists of about 1,800,000 distinct CDR3 sequences, with 28% occurring once and the leading ten covering roughly 8%. Input material: blood. These receptor sequences come from a woman aged 30 to 39 in good health.

The chain uses TRBV6-2 or TRBV6-3 and TRBJ2-5; tentatively, D is TRBD2 (5 bases). The V and J ends lost 6 bases and 5 bases respectively, with 16 bases between them. Germline CDR1 and CDR2: MNHEY and SVGEGT. This CDR3 contains 14 residues. CDR3 sequence: CASRWTGSGETQYF. The CDR3 bases are TGTGCCAGCAGGTGGACTGGGTCGGGGGAGACCCAGTACTTC.

This clonotype has a count of ten or more. This chain connects TRBV7-9 to TRBJ2-7; D is perhaps TRBD1 or TRBD2 (6 bases each). Germline V lookup: CDR1 SEHNR, CDR2 FQNEAQ (reference sequence). V was shortened by 5 bases and J by 3 bases, with 11 bases between the two germline ends. This CDR3 region has 13 residues. The CDR3 loop reads CASSPRGHYEQYF. The CDR3 DNA is TGTGCCAGCAGCCCTCGGGGGCACTACGAGCAGTACTTC.

Comments on this clonotype: A much larger clonotype is one base distant, so this may be a read error. No conserved phenylalanine or tryptophan is present at the end of the CDR3, so a read error is the likely explanation. The chain carries TRBV11-2 and TRBJ2-5; no definite D call. The V and J ends lost 1 base and 5 bases respectively, with 8 bases between them. There are 13 residues in the CDR3. Per germline, CDR1 SGHAT and CDR2 FQNNGV. The CDR3 is CASSLGLSETQYC. Here the CDR3 DNA reads TGTGCCAGCAGCTTAGGATTGTCGGAGACCCAGTACTGC.

This clonotype was picked up many times. The rearrangement links TRBV10-3 to TRBJ2-5; tentative D call: TRBD2 (6 bases). The V end lost 4 bases, the J end lost 0 bases, and 12 bases lay between the germline ends. Germline V lookup: CDR1 ENHRY, CDR2 SYGVKD. The CDR3 length is 15 residues. This CDR3 reads CAISGGRDNQETQYF. The CDR3 region has the DNA TGTGCCATCAGTGGTGGGCGGGATAACCAAGAGACCCAGTACTTC.

The genes are TRBV12-3 or TRBV12-4 and TRBJ2-3; 8 bases are a match to TRBD2. V shed 6 bases, J shed 2 bases, and the junction held 4 bases outside the gene matches. This CDR3 comprises 14 residues. For the CDR3, the DNA is TGTGCCAGCAGCCAGCGGGAGCTCACAGATACGCAGTATTTT. Its protein product is CASSQRELTDTQYF.

This clonotype was seen many times. The chain recombines TRBV4-3 with TRBJ2-5, with a tentative D call TRBD2 (6 bases). V lost 1 base, J lost 4 bases, and 10 bases lay in between. The germline gives CDR1 LGHNA, CDR2 YSLEER. CDR3 size: 14 residues. CDR3: CASSQGLGGETQYF. The CDR3, as DNA: TGCGCCAGCAGCCAAGGCCTGGGGGGAGAGACCCAGTACTTC.